These T cell receptor beta chains were read from a single sample in a study of cytomegalovirus exposure and HLA in healthy donors. Profiling relied on immunoSEQ multiplex PCR, and the TCRdb table lists in-frame clones only, not all of them. This sample has 130,000 or so clones, with about 8.5% found just once. Sequences were obtained from PBMCs. The receptors come from a man aged 35 to 55 in good health and CMV-seronegative. The CDR3 runs from the conserved cysteine through the conserved F or W. D genes are given only for firm matches. Clone size is stated in some rows and not others, as once, few, many or a class when expanded.

D gene	CDR3 length	clone size	V gene	J gene	CDR3 protein	CDR3 DNA
TRBD1	16	-	TRBV5-6	TRBJ2-7	CASSGPAGGSRDEQYF	TGTGCCAGCAGCGGACCCGCAGGGGGCTCCAGGGACGAGCAGTACTTC
TRBD1	14	few	TRBV11-3	TRBJ2-2	CASSQGQGVGELFF	TGTGCCAGCAGCCAGGGACAGGGCGTCGGGGAGCTGTTTTTT
-	14	-	TRBV11-2	TRBJ2-1	CASSLAGDYNEQFF	TGTGCCAGCAGCTTAGCGGGGGACTACAATGAGCAGTTCTTC
TRBD2	14	few	TRBV13	TRBJ2-5	CASSPGGRQETQYF	TGTGCCAGCTCACCGGGGGGGAGACAAGAGACCCAGTACTTC
TRBD2	15	-	TRBV9	TRBJ2-5	CASSPRGGIGETQYF	TGTGCCAGCAGCCCGCGGGGGGGGATAGGAGAGACCCAGTACTTC
-	14	few	TRBV29-1	TRBJ2-1	CSVETGRRGNEQFF	TGCAGCGTTGAAACTGGTCGACGGGGCAATGAGCAGTTCTTC
-	14	once	TRBV29-1	TRBJ2-7	CSVVFWVGHYEQYF	TGCAGCGTTGTCTTTTGGGTGGGTCACTACGAGCAGTACTTC
TRBD1	16	few	TRBV7-6	TRBJ2-7	CASSPWPRQGRYEQYF	TGTGCCAGCAGCCCCTGGCCCCGACAGGGGCGCTACGAGCAGTACTTC
TRBD2	13	few	TRBV2	TRBJ2-2	CATRLAVTGELFF	TGTGCCACGAGACTAGCGGTTACCGGGGAGCTGTTTTTT
-	15	-	TRBV4-3	TRBJ2-7	CASSQLRDTSYEQYF	TGCGCCAGCAGCCAGCTCCGGGACACCTCCTACGAGCAGTACTTC
TRBD1	16	-	TRBV27	TRBJ1-2	CASSLWGQGLRGGYTF	TGTGCCAGCAGTTTGTGGGGACAGGGCCTTAGGGGGGGCTACACCTTC
-	13	few	TRBV4-1	TRBJ2-7	CASSPRTVYEQYF	TGCGCCAGCAGCCCCCGGACAGTCTACGAGCAGTACTTC
-	16	-	TRBV7-2	TRBJ2-3	CASSLEAGPATDTQYF	TGTGCCAGCAGCTTAGAGGCGGGACCAGCCACAGATACGCAGTATTTT
-	15	few	TRBV2	TRBJ2-1	CASSDGGAGPNEQFF	TGTGCCAGCAGCGACGGAGGTGCAGGCCCCAATGAGCAGTTCTTC
TRBD2	15	-	TRBV5-1	TRBJ2-2	CASSLGGGAAGELFF	TGCGCCAGCAGCTTGGGCGGGGGGGCCGCCGGGGAGCTGTTTTTT
TRBD2	15	few	TRBV2	TRBJ2-1	CASSETSGQYNEQFF	TGTGCCAGCAGTGAGACTAGCGGACAATACAATGAGCAGTTCTTC
TRBD1	16	-	TRBV5-1	TRBJ1-3	CASSLEGATAGNTIYF	TGCGCCAGCAGCTTGGAGGGGGCTACGGCCGGAAACACCATATATTTT
-	15	few	TRBV7-7	TRBJ2-5	CASSLVDSVGETQYF	TGTGCCAGCAGCCTCGTCGACTCGGTGGGAGAGACCCAGTACTTC
-	16	-	TRBV7-9	TRBJ1-6	CASSLGGDEFYSPLHF	TGTGCCAGCAGCTTAGGGGGGGACGAGTTTTATTCACCCCTCCACTTT
-	15	-	TRBV19	TRBJ2-1	CASSRDISSYNEQFF	TGTGCCAGTAGTCGAGACATAAGCTCCTACAATGAGCAGTTCTTC
-	16	few	TRBV4-3	TRBJ2-4	CASSTRTTGRRGIQYF	TGCGCCAGCAGCACACGGACGACGGGCCGTAGGGGCATTCAGTACTTC
TRBD1	13	-	TRBV4-1	TRBJ1-3	CASSQGQGYTIYF	TGCGCCAGCAGCCAGGGACAGGGGTACACCATATATTTT
-	13	few	TRBV10-1	TRBJ2-2	CASSGRGDGELFF	TGCGCCAGCAGTGGGAGGGGAGACGGGGAGCTGTTTTTT
-	15	few	TRBV7-9	TRBJ1-1	CASSPSAFLNTEAFF	TGTGCCAGCAGCCCAAGCGCTTTTTTGAACACTGAAGCTTTCTTT
TRBD1	14	few	TRBV10-2	TRBJ1-1	CASTPAGGSTEAFF	TGCGCCAGCACCCCAGCAGGGGGGAGCACTGAAGCTTTCTTT
-	14	-	TRBV19	TRBJ1-2	CASSLGQYNYGYTF	TGTGCCAGTAGTTTAGGACAGTATAACTATGGCTACACCTTC
-	12	few	TRBV6-1	TRBJ1-1	CASMRGNTEAFF	TGTGCCAGCATGCGGGGCAACACTGAAGCTTTCTTT
-	15	few	TRBV5-6	TRBJ2-7	CASSWRSDWPYEQYF	TGTGCCAGCAGCTGGAGGTCTGACTGGCCCTACGAGCAGTACTTC
TRBD1	15	few	TRBV5-5	TRBJ1-1	CASRYARGLSTEAFF	TGTGCCAGCAGATATGCCAGGGGGCTGAGCACTGAAGCTTTCTTT
-	12	few	TRBV29-1	TRBJ2-5	CSVARGQETQYF	TGCAGCGTTGCCAGGGGCCAAGAGACCCAGTACTTC
-	14	few	TRBV29-1	TRBJ1-1	CSATTGGADTEAFF	TGCAGCGCCACCACGGGGGGGGCCGACACTGAAGCTTTCTTT
TRBD1	14	few	TRBV4-1	TRBJ2-7	CASSQEKGADEQYF	TGCGCCAGCAGCCAAGAAAAGGGGGCAGATGAGCAGTACTTC
-	13	once	TRBV25-1	TRBJ1-3	CASSERGGNTIYF	TGTGCCAGCAGTGAAAGGGGAGGAAACACCATATATTTT
TRBD1	13	few	TRBV30	TRBJ1-1	CAWSVQGATEAFF	TGTGCCTGGAGTGTACAGGGGGCTACTGAAGCTTTCTTT
-	11	few	TRBV10-1	TRBJ2-1	CASSGGNEQFF	TGCGCCAGCAGTGGAGGGAATGAGCAGTTCTTC
TRBD2	18	few	TRBV2	TRBJ2-3	CASSAPPGLAGNTDTQYF	TGTGCCAGCAGTGCCCCCCCGGGACTAGCGGGGAACACAGATACGCAGTATTTT
TRBD1	15	-	TRBV27	TRBJ1-2	CASSRSLTGNYGYTF	TGTGCCAGCAGCCGTTCCCTGACAGGGAACTATGGCTACACCTTC
TRBD2	13	-	TRBV4-3	TRBJ2-7	CASSQGGGYEQYF	TGCGCCAGCAGCCAAGGGGGGGGCTACGAGCAGTACTTC
-	14	-	TRBV4-1	TRBJ2-7	CASSRTASSYEQYF	TGCGCCAGCAGTCGGACTGCTAGCTCCTACGAGCAGTACTTC
TRBD2	16	-	TRBV7-2	TRBJ2-6	CASSPAGGAGANVLTF	TGTGCCAGCAGCCCCGCCGGGGGGGCTGGGGCCAACGTCCTGACTTTC
TRBD2	14	few	TRBV15	TRBJ2-3	CATMDGGGTDTQYF	TGTGCCACCATGGACGGGGGAGGGACAGATACGCAGTATTTT
-	13	few	TRBV6-5	TRBJ1-2	CASRRSRDYGYTF	TGTGCCAGCAGGCGCTCGAGGGACTATGGCTACACCTTC
-	14	few	TRBV7-9	TRBJ2-3	CASSSLIESDTQYF	TGTGCCAGCAGCTCCCTGATAGAGTCAGATACGCAGTATTTT